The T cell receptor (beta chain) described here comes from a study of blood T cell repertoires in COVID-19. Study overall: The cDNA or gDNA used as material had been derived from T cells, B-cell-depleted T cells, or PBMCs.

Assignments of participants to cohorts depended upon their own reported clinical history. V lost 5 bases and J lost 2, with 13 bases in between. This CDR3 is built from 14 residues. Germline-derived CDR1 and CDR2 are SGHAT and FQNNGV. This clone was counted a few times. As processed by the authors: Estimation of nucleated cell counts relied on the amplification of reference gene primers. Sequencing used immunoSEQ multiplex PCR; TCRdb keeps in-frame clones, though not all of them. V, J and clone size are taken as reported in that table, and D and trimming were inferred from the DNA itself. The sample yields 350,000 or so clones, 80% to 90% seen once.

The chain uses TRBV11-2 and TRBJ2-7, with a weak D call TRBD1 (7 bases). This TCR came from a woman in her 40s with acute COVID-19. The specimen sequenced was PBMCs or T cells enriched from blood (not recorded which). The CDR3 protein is CASSNQGGPYEQYF. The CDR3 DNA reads TGTGCCAGCAGCAATCAGGGGGGTCCCTACGAGCAGTACTTC.